Presented here are 5 T cell receptor beta chains from one specimen sequenced in a study of cytomegalovirus exposure and HLA in healthy donors. Primers for the PCR totalled 60 Vbeta and 13 Jbeta. Sequencing was performed with immunoSEQ multiplex PCR; in TCRdb, only in-frame clones are kept and a portion is missing. Among about 250,000 clones listed, roughly 78% were seen once. Sequenced input: PBMCs. The receptors were gathered from a boy younger than 18 in good health and CMV-seronegative.

This clone was observed a single time. The V and J genes are TRBV30 and TRBJ1-6; 7 bases match TRBD1. V shed 0 bases, J shed 9 bases, and the junction held 8 bases outside the gene matches. Germline V CDR1 and CDR2: GTSNPN, SVGIG (reference sequence). The CDR3 has 15 residues. Here the CDR3 DNA reads TGTGCCTGGAGTGTACGACAGGGCTTGGGTTCACCCCTCCACTTT. This encodes CAWSVRQGLGSPLHF.

The chain carries TRBV11-3 and TRBJ1-1; 8 bases match TRBD1. The germline gives CDR1 SGHNT, CDR2 YENEEA. The CDR3 contains 15 residues. After removal of 7 bases from V and 1 base from J, the junction contained 8 bases not matched to a gene. The CDR3 DNA reads as TGTGCCAGCAAGATTTATGGACAGGGGAACACTGAAGCTTTCTTT. This codes for CASKIYGQGNTEAFF.

This chain uses TRBV27 with TRBJ1-2; 7 bases fit TRBD1. The V and J ends lost 5 bases and 4 bases, in that order; junction bases with no gene match: 16. The germline V gene encodes CDR1 MNHEY and CDR2 SMNVEV (reference sequence). This CDR3 comprises 17 residues. In nucleotides, the CDR3 is TGTGCCAGCAGTCATTTCCGGACAGGTCAGCCCTTCTATGGCTACACCTTC. Its protein is CASSHFRTGQPFYGYTF.

This chain uses TRBV30 with TRBJ1-2, with D hard to call. V gave up 2 bases and J gave up 4 bases, with 11 bases separating them. This CDR3 contains 13 residues. Germline CDR1 GTSNPN, CDR2 SVGIG (reference sequence). The CDR3 DNA is TGTGCCTGGAGTCCTAAAATCGGCTATGGCTACACCTTC. Encoded protein: CAWSPKIGYGYTF. The full variable domain, with the rest looked up from reference TRBV30 and TRBJ1-2, is SQTIHQWPATLVQPVGSPLSLECTVEGTSNPNLYWYRQAAGRGLQLLFYSVGIGQISSEVPQNLSASRPQDRQFILSSKKLLLSDSGFYLCAWSPKIGYGYTFGSGTRLTVV.

This CDR3 is CASSIDRDSYNEQFF. DNA for the CDR3: TGTGCCAGTAGTATAGACCGGGACTCCTACAATGAGCAGTTCTTC. The J gene is TRBJ2-1, the V gene TRBV19; tentative D call: TRBD2 (5 bases). The V gene lost 0 bases and the J gene lost 0 bases, with 6 bases spanning the gap. The CDR3 contains 15 residues. Per the germline V gene, CDR1 is LNHDA and CDR2 is SQIVND (reference sequence).